These T cell receptor beta chains were read from a single sample in a study of T cell responses to AZD1222 COVID-19 vaccine. Assay used: immunoSEQ multiplex PCR; TCRdb lists only in-frame clones, some missing. The sample has about 81,000 clones, about 86% seen once. Sequencing was performed on peripheral blood, taken 28 days after the second AZD1222 dose. The receptor set was obtained from an adult who received the AZD1222 COVID-19 vaccine. CDR3s include the opening cysteine and the closing phenylalanine or tryptophan. The order of the fields is CDR3 DNA, CDR3 protein, D gene, CDR3 length, J gene, V gene, clone size. D genes are given only for firm matches. The listing skips clone size in some rows; elsewhere it reads once, few, many or a size class.

TGTGCCAGCAGCTTAGCCGGCAGCGTCAATGAAAAACTGTTTTTT	CASSLAGSVNEKLFF	NA	15	TRBJ1-4	TRBV11-2	NA
TGTGCCAGTAGTATCGAAGGGACAGGGGTTCCGAACACTGAAGCTTTCTTT	CASSIEGTGVPNTEAFF	TRBD1	17	TRBJ1-1	TRBV19	NA
TGTGCCAGCAGTTCTGGACGGATCTCTGGGGCCAACGTCCTGACTTTC	CASSSGRISGANVLTF	NA	16	TRBJ2-6	TRBV6-2/TRBV6-3	NA
TGTGCCAGCAGCGAAACCGGGACGCCAACTAACTATGGCTACACCTTC	CASSETGTPTNYGYTF	NA	16	TRBJ1-2	TRBV9	NA
TGTGCCAGCAGAGCCAACCCTAGGTACGATACGCAGTATTTT	CASRANPRYDTQYF	NA	14	TRBJ2-3	TRBV2	few
TGTGCCAGCAGTTCCGGGACAGGGGCCTTTAATGAGCAGTTCTTC	CASSSGTGAFNEQFF	TRBD1	15	TRBJ2-1	TRBV28	NA
TGTGCCAGCAAGATCGGGACAGCCCCTGGCAATCAGCCCCAGCATTTT	CASKIGTAPGNQPQHF	TRBD1	16	TRBJ1-5	TRBV28	NA
TGTGCCAGCAGTGGGACAGGGAGCTCCTACAATGAGCAGTTCTTC	CASSGTGSSYNEQFF	TRBD1	15	TRBJ2-1	TRBV2	NA
TGTGCCAGCAGCTTGGGTACAGGGGGGCTAAATGAGCAGTTCTTC	CASSLGTGGLNEQFF	TRBD1	15	TRBJ2-1	TRBV5-4	NA
TGTGCCAGTAGTTTTAGTGGGACCTACGAGCAGTACTTC	CASSFSGTYEQYF	NA	13	TRBJ2-7	TRBV28	NA
TGTGCCAGCAGTGCAGGGAGGAATTCACCCCTCCACTTT	CASSAGRNSPLHF	NA	13	TRBJ1-6	TRBV2	once
TGTGCCAGCAGAGGGACAACTCTTAGCAATCAGCCCCAGCATTTT	CASRGTTLSNQPQHF	NA	15	TRBJ1-5	TRBV2	NA
TGCGCCAGCAGCCATCTAGCGGGAGCGAACAATGAGCAGTTCTTC	CASSHLAGANNEQFF	TRBD2	15	TRBJ2-1	TRBV4-3	once
TGTGCCAGCAGTTTATCGTACAGGGGGTTTGGGGCCAACGTCCTGACTTTC	CASSLSYRGFGANVLTF	TRBD1	17	TRBJ2-6	TRBV27	NA
TGTGCCAGCAGCCAAGATGGGCTAGCGGGAGGGCCGTCCTACAATGAGCAGTTCTTC	CASSQDGLAGGPSYNEQFF	TRBD2	19	TRBJ2-1	TRBV3-1/TRBV3-2	NA
TGCGCCAGCAGCTTGATCCAGGGGGAAAATGGCTACACCTTC	CASSLIQGENGYTF	TRBD1	14	TRBJ1-2	TRBV5-1	NA